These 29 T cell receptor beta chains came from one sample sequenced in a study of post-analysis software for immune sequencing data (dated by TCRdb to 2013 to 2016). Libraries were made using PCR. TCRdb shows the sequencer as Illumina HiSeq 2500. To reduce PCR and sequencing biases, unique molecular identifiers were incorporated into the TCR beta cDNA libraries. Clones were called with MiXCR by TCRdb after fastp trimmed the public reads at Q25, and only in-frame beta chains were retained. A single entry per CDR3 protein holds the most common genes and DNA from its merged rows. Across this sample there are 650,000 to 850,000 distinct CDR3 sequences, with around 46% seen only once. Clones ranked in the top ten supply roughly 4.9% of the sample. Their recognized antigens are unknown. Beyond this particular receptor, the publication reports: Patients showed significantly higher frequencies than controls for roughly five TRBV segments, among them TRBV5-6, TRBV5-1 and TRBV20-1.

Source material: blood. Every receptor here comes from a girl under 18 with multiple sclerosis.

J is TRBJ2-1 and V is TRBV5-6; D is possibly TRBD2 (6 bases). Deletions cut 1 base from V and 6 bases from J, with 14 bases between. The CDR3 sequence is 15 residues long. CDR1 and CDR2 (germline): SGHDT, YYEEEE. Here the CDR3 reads CASSLQRGITNEQFF. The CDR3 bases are TGTGCCAGCAGCTTGCAGCGCGGGATAACCAATGAGCAGTTCTTC.

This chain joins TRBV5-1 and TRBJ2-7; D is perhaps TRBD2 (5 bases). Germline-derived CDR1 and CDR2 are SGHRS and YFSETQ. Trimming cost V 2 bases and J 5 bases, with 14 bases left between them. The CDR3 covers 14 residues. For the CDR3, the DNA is TGCGCCAGCAGCTTCGGGGATCCTGTGGACGAGCAGTACTTC. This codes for CASSFGDPVDEQYF.

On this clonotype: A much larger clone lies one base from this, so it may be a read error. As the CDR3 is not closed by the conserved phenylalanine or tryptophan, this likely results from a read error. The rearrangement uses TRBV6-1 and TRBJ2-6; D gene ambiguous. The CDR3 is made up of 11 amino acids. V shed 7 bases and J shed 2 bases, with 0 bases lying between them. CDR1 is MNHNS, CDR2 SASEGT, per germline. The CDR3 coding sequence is TGTGCCAGCACTGGGGCCAACGTCCTGACTGTC. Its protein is CASTGANVLTV.

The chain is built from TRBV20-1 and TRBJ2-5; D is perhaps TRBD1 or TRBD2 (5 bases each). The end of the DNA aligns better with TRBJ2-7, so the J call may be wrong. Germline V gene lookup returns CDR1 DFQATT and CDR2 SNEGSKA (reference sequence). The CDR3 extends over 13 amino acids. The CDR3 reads CSAAGTETYEQYF. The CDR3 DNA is TGCAGTGCGGCCGGGACGGAGACCTACGAGCAGTACTTC.

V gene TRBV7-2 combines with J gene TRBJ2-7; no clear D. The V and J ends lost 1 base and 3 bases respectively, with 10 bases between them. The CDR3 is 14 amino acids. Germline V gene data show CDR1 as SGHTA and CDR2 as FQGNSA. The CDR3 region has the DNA TGTGCCAGCAGCTTAGTAGATTACGACTACGAGCAGTACTTC. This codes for CASSLVDYDYEQYF. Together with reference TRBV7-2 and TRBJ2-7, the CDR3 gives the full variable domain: GAGVSQSPSNKVTEKGKDVELRCDPISGHTALYWYRQSLGQGLEFLIYFQGNSAPDKSGLPSDRFSAERTGGSVSTLTIQRTQQEDSAVYLCASSLVDYDYEQYFGPGTRLTVT.

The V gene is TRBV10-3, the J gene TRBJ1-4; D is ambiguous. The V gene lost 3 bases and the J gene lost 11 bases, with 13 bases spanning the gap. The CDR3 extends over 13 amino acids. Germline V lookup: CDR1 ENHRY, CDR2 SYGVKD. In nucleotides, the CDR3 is TGTGCCATCAGTGACGAAGGGAGTGGGAAACTGTTTTTT. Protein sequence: CAISDEGSGKLFF.

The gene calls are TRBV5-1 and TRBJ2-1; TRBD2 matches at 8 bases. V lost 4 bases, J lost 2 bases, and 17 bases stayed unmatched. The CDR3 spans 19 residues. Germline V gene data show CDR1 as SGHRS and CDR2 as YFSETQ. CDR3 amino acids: CASSPIGNIAGPPYNEQFF. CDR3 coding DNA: TGCGCCAGCAGCCCCATTGGGAACATAGCGGGGCCCCCCTACAATGAGCAGTTCTTC. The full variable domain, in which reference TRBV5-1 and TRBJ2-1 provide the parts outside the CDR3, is KAGVTQTPRYLIKTRGQQVTLSCSPISGHRSVSWYQQTPGQGLQFLFEYFSETQRNKGNFPGRFSGRQFSNSRSEMNVSTLELGDSALYLCASSPIGNIAGPPYNEQFFGPGTRLTVL.

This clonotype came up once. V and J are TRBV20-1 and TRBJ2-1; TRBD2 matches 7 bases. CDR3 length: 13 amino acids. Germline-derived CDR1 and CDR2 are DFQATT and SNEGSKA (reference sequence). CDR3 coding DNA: TGCAGCGGGGGACTACTGAGCTACAATGAGCAGTTCTTC. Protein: CSGGLLSYNEQFF.

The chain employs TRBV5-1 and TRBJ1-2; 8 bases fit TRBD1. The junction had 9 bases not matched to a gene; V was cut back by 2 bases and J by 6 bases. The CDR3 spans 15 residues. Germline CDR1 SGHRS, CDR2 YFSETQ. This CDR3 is CASSLSGGDDHGYTF. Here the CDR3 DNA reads TGCGCCAGCAGCTTATCAGGGGGCGATGATCATGGCTACACCTTC.

CDR3 loop: CAISNRVSGANVLTF. The CDR3 DNA reads as TGTGCCATCAGCAACAGAGTCTCTGGGGCCAACGTCCTGACTTTC. The rearrangement uses TRBV10-3 and TRBJ2-6; D gene ambiguous. V was pared by 6 bases and J by 0 bases, with 9 bases between. CDR1 ENHRY and CDR2 SYGVKD come from the germline V gene. CDR3 length: 15 residues.

This chain's CDR3 is CSEEVPGDTQYF. The CDR3 DNA reads as TGCAGCGAAGAAGTCCCGGGAGATACGCAGTATTTT. The rearrangement links TRBV29-1 to TRBJ2-3; D remains ambiguous. The V and J ends lost 7 bases and 5 bases respectively, with 13 bases between them. There are 12 residues in the CDR3. Germline V gives CDR1 SQVTM, CDR2 ANQGSEA.

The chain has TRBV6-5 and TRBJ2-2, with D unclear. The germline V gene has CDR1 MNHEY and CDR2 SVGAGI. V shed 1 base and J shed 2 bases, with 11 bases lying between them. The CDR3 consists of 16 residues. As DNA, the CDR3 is TGTGCCAGCAGTTACTTCGCACCGGCCAACACCGGGGAGCTGTTTTTT. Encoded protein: CASSYFAPANTGELFF.

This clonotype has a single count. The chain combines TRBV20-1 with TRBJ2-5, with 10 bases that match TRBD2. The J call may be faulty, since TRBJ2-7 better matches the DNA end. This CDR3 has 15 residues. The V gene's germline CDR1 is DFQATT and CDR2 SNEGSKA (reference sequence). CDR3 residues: CSARDLAGAGYEQYF. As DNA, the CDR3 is TGCAGTGCTAGAGACCTAGCGGGAGCGGGGTACGAGCAGTACTTC.

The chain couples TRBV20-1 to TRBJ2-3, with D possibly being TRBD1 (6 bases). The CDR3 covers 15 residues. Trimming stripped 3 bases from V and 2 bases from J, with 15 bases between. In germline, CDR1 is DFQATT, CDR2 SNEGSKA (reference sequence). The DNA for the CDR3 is TGCAGTGCTAGTACGGCAGGGGTTTCCACAGATACGCAGTATTTT. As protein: CSASTAGVSTDTQYF.

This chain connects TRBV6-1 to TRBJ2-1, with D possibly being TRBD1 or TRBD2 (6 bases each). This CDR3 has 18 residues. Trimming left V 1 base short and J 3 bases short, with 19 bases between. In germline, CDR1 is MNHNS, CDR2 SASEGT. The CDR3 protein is CASSEEGDLRTLYNEQFF. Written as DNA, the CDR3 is TGTGCCAGCAGTGAAGAGGGGGACTTAAGAACCCTCTACAATGAGCAGTTCTTC.

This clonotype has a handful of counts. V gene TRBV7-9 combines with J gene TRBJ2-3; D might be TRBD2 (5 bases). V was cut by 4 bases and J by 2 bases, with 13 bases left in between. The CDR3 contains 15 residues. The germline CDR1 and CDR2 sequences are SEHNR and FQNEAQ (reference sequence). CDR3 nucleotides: TGTGCCAGCAGCTCGCTAGCTCTCCCCACAGATACGCAGTATTTT. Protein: CASSSLALPTDTQYF.

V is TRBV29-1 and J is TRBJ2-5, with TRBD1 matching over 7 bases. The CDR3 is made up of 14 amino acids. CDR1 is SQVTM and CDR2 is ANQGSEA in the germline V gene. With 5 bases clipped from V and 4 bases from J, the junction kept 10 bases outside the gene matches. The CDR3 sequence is CSVRPPGQRETQYF. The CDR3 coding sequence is TGCAGCGTTCGGCCCCCGGGACAGCGAGAGACCCAGTACTTC.

The CDR3 nucleotides are TGCAGCGTCCAGACGGGGCTGAACACTGAAGCTTTCTTT. Its protein is CSVQTGLNTEAFF. The chain carries TRBV29-1 and TRBJ1-1; the D gene is possibly TRBD1 (5 bases). V lost 6 bases and J lost 0, with 11 bases in between. The germline V gene encodes CDR1 SQVTM and CDR2 ANQGSEA. This CDR3 region has 13 residues.

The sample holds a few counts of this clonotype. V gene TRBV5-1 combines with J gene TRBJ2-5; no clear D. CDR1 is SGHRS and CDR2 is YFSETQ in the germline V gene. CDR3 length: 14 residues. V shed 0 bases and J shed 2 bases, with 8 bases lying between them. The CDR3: CASSLEAEQETQYF. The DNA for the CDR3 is TGCGCCAGCAGCTTGGAGGCGGAGCAAGAGACCCAGTACTTC.

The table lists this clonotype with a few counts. CDR3 loop: CASSRWDGRMNTEAFF. For the CDR3, the DNA is TGTGCCAGCAGCCGCTGGGACGGCAGAATGAACACTGAAGCTTTCTTT. The V call is TRBV7-8, the J call TRBJ1-1; maybe TRBD1 (5 bases). CDR3 size: 16 residues. CDR1 is SGHVS and CDR2 is FQNEAQ in the germline V gene. The V end lost 5 bases, the J end lost 0 bases, and 16 bases lay between the germline ends.

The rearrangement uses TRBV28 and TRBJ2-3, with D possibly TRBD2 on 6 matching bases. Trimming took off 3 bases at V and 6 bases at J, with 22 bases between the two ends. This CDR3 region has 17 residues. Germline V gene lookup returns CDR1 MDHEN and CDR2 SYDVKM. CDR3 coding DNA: TGTGCCAGCAGTTTTTTGGGGGGAGCACCGTTAACTGATACGCAGTATTTT. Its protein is CASSFLGGAPLTDTQYF.

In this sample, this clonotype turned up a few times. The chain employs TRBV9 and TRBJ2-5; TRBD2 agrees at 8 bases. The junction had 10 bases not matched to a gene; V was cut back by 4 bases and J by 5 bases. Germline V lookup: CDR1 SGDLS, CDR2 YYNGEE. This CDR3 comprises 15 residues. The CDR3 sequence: CASSTSGLGGETQYF. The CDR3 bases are TGTGCCAGCAGCACATCGGGACTAGGGGGGGAGACCCAGTACTTC.

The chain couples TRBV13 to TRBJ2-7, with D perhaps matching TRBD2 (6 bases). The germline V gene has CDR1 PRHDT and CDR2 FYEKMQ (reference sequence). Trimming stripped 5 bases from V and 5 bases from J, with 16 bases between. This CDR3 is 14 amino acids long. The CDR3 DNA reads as TGTGCCAGCAGCATGGACTTGGGAGGCGACGAGCAGTACTTC. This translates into CASSMDLGGDEQYF.

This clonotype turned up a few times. CDR3 loop: CASSPQSGYTDTQYF. DNA for the CDR3: TGTGCCAGCAGCCCGCAAAGTGGGTACACAGATACGCAGTATTTT. This chain links TRBV7-2 with TRBJ2-3; D is undetermined. Germline CDR1 and CDR2: SGHTA and FQGNSA. This CDR3 contains 15 residues. The ends were cut back, 5 bases at V and 2 bases at J, with 14 bases in the middle.

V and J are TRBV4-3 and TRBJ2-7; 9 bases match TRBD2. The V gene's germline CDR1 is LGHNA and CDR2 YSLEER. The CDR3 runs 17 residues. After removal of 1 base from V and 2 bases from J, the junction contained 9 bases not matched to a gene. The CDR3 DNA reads TGCGCCAGCAGCCAAGGCGGGGCTAGCGGGGCACCCTACGAGCAGTACTTC. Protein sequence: CASSQGGASGAPYEQYF.

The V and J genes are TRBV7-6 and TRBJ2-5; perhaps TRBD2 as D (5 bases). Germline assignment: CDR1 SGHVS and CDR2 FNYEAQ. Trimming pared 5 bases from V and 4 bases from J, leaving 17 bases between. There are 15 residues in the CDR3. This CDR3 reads CASSPLLVVRETQYF. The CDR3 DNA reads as TGTGCCAGCAGCCCGCTACTAGTGGTGCGAGAGACCCAGTACTTC.

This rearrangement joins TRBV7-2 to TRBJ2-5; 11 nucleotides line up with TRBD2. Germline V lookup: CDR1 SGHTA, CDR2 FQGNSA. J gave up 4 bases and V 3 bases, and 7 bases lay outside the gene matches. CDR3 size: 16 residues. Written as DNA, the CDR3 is TGTGCCAGCAGCTTCATGACTAGCGGGATGAGAGAGACCCAGTACTTC. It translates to CASSFMTSGMRETQYF.

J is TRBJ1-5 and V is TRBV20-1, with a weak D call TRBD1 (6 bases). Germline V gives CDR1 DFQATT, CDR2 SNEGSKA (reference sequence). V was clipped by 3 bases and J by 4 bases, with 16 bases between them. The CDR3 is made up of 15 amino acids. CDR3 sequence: CSASAQGQFNQPQHF. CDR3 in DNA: TGCAGTGCTAGCGCCCAGGGGCAGTTTAATCAGCCCCAGCATTTT.

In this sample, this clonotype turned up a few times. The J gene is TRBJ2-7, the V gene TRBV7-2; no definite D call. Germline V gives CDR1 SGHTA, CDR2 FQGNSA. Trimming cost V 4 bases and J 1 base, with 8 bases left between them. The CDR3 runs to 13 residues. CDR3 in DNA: TGTGCCAGCAGCTCGGAGATATCCTACGAGCAGTACTTC. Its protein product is CASSSEISYEQYF.